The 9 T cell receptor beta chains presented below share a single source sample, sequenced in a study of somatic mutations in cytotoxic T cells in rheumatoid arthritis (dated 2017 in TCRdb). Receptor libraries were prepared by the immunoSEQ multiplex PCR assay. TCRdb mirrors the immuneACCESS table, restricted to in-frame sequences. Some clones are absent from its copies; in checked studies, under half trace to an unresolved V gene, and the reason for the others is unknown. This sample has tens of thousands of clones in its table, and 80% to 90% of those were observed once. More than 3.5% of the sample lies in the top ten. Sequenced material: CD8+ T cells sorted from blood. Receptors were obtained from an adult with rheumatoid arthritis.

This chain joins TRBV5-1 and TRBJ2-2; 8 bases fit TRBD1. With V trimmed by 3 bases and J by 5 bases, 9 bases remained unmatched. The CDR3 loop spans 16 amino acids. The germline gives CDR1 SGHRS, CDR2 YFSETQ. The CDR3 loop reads CASSWTPGGSTGELFF. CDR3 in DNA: TGCGCCAGCAGCTGGACACCAGGGGGCAGTACCGGGGAGCTGTTTTTT. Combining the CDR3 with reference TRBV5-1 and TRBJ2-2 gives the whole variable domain KAGVTQTPRYLIKTRGQQVTLSCSPISGHRSVSWYQQTPGQGLQFLFEYFSETQRNKGNFPGRFSGRQFSNSRSEMNVSTLELGDSALYLCASSWTPGGSTGELFFGEGSRLTVL.

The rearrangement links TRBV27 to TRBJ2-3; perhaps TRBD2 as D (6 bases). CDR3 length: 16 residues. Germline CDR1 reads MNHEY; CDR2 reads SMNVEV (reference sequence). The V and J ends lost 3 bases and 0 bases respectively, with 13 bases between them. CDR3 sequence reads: CASSLGPGVSTDTQYF. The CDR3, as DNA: TGTGCCAGCAGTTTGGGTCCGGGGGTAAGCACAGATACGCAGTATTTT.

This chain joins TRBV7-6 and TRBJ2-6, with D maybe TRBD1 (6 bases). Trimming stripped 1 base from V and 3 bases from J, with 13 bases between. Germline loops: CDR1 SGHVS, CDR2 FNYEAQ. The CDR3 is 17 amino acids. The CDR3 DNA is TGTGCCAGCAGCTTAGAGGCAGGGGTTGTTGGGGCCAACGTCCTGACTTTC. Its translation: CASSLEAGVVGANVLTF.

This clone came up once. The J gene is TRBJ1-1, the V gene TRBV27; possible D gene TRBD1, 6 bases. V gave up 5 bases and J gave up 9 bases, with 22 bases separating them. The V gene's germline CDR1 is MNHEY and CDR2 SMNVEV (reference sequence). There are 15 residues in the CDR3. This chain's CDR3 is CASSPLGTTGTQAFF. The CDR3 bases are TGTGCCAGCAGTCCACTTGGCACAACAGGGACCCAAGCTTTCTTT.

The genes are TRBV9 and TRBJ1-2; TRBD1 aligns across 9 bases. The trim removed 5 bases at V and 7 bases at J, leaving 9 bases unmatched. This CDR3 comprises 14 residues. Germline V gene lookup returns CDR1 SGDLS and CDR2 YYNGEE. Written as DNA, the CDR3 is TGTGCCAGCAGTCCACCGGGACAGGGTTCTGGCTACACCTTC. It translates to CASSPPGQGSGYTF.

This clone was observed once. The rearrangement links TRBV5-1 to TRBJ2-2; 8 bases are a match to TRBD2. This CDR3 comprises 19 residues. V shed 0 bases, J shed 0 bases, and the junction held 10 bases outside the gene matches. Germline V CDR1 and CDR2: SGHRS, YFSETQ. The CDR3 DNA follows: TGCGCCAGCAGCTTGGCAATGGCGGGGGGCCCCCCGAACACCGGGGAGCTGTTTTTT. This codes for CASSLAMAGGPPNTGELFF. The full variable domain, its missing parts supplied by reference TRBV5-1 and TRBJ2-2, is KAGVTQTPRYLIKTRGQQVTLSCSPISGHRSVSWYQQTPGQGLQFLFEYFSETQRNKGNFPGRFSGRQFSNSRSEMNVSTLELGDSALYLCASSLAMAGGPPNTGELFFGEGSRLTVL.

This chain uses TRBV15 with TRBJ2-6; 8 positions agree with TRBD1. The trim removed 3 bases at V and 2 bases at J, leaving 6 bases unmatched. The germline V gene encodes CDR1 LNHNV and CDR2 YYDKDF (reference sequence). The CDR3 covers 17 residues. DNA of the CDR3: TGTGCCACCAGCAGGGACCACAGGGGGGCTGGGGCCAACGTCCTGACTTTC. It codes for CATSRDHRGAGANVLTF.

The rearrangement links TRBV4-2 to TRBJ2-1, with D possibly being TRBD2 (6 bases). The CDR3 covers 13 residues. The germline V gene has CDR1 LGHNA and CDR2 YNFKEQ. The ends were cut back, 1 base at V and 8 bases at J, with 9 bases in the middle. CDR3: CASSQVREYEQFF. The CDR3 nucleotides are TGTGCCAGCAGCCAAGTTCGGGAGTATGAGCAGTTCTTC.

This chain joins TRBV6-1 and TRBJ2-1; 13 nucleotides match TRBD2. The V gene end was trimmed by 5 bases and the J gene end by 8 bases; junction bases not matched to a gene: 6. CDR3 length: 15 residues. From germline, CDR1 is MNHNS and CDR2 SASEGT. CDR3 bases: TGTGCCAGCAGTAAAACTAGCGGGGGGGCGGATGAGCAGTTCTTC. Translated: CASSKTSGGADEQFF.